This T cell receptor beta chain appears in the sequencing data of a study of cytotoxic CD8 clonotypes in ibrutinib-treated CLL. Measured with immunoSEQ multiplex PCR; TCRdb has only the in-frame clones, and not every one. The data contain roughly 15,000 clones, roughly 66% of them singletons. The V gene's germline CDR1 is SGHRS and CDR2 YFSETQ. V shed 4 bases and J shed 5 bases, with 19 bases lying between them. This CDR3 contains 16 residues. The TCR originated in a human donor with chronic lymphocytic leukemia. The chain links TRBV5-1 to TRBJ2-1, with D possibly TRBD2 on 5 matching bases. Sequencing was performed on PBMCs, taken before ibrutinib treatment. CDR3 sequence: CASSPRGIEFNNEQFF. Here the CDR3 DNA reads TGCGCCAGCAGCCCTCGGGGAATTGAATTTAACAATGAGCAGTTCTTC.